The next 21 T cell receptor beta chains were all read from a single sample in a study of radiotherapy plus CTLA-4 blockade in lung cancer. TCRdb's table, derived via immunoSEQ multiplex PCR, lists solely in-frame clones and lacks some. This table has roughly 50,000 clones, 88% appearing once. The sample consisted of peripheral blood, taken from a patient treated with radiotherapy plus ipilimumab. The source is a human donor with non-small cell lung cancer whose response to radiotherapy plus ipilimumab could not be evaluated.

J is TRBJ2-5 and V is TRBV19, with 13 bases lining up with TRBD2. This CDR3 is 17 amino acids long. Germline V lookup: CDR1 LNHDA, CDR2 SQIVND (reference sequence). V shed 4 bases and J 4 bases; nucleotides not matched to a gene: 9. CDR3 bases: TGTGCCAGTAGTAGGGGACTAGCGGGACTAACGGGAGAGACCCAGTACTTC. Translating gives CASSRGLAGLTGETQYF.

The chain uses TRBV13 and TRBJ2-7; the match to TRBD2 covers 12 bases. J lost 4 bases, V lost 4 bases, and 14 bases had no gene match. CDR1 is PRHDT and CDR2 is FYEKMQ in the germline V gene (reference sequence). The CDR3 length is 18 residues. DNA of the CDR3: TGTGCCAGCAGCTCGCTTTCTAGCGGGGGGGCCCGATTGTACGAGCAGTACTTC. It is translated as CASSSLSSGGARLYEQYF.

The chain uses TRBV5-1 and TRBJ2-7; maybe TRBD1 (7 bases). This CDR3 has 15 amino acids. Trimming shortened V by 3 bases and J by 0 bases, and 13 bases separated the two germline ends. The V gene's germline CDR1 is SGHRS and CDR2 YFSETQ. This CDR3 is CASSWGDRSSYEQYF. DNA of the CDR3: TGCGCCAGCAGCTGGGGGGACAGATCCTCCTACGAGCAGTACTTC.

The rearrangement links TRBV19 to TRBJ1-2; 12 bases match TRBD1. V gave up 4 bases and J gave up 6 bases; unmatched junction bases: 9. Germline loops: CDR1 LNHDA, CDR2 SQIVND (reference sequence). This CDR3 contains 16 residues. CDR3 protein: CASSTDAGTGGDGYTF. The CDR3 DNA reads TGTGCCAGTAGTACCGATGCCGGGACAGGGGGCGATGGCTACACCTTC.

The chain has TRBV7-9 and TRBJ2-5, with 11 bases matching TRBD1. TRBJ2-7 matches the DNA end more closely, so the J call is doubtful. Germline values: CDR1 SEHNR, CDR2 FQNEAQ (reference sequence). This CDR3 spans 18 amino acids. The CDR3 DNA is TGTGCCAGCAGCTTCATAACCGGGACAGGGGGAGCGTCCTACGAGCAGTACTTC. It specifies CASSFITGTGGASYEQYF.

The V gene is TRBV5-1, the J gene TRBJ2-7; TRBD2 agrees at 12 bases. CDR1 and CDR2 (germline): SGHRS, YFSETQ. The V segment lost 0 bases and the J segment 6 bases; nucleotides outside the gene matches: 1. The CDR3 runs 14 residues. The CDR3 is CASSLELAGGEQYF. CDR3 coding DNA: TGCGCCAGCAGCTTGGAACTAGCGGGAGGCGAGCAGTACTTC.

The V call is TRBV11-2, the J call TRBJ2-2; D ambiguous. V lost 1 base and J lost 5, with 5 bases in between. Germline V CDR1 and CDR2: SGHAT, FQNNGV. This CDR3 is built from 13 residues. The CDR3 nucleotides are TGTGCCAGCAGCTTAGGCCGGACCGGGGAGCTGTTTTTT. Its protein is CASSLGRTGELFF. Full variable domain (rest looked up from reference TRBV11-2 and TRBJ2-2): EAGVAQSPRYKIIEKRQSVAFWCNPISGHATLYWYQQILGQGPKLLIQFQNNGVVDDSQLPKDRFSAERLKGVDSTLKIQPAKLEDSAVYLCASSLGRTGELFFGEGSRLTVL.

The chain employs TRBV19 and TRBJ1-4; 10 positions agree with TRBD1. Germline CDR1 reads LNHDA; CDR2 reads SQIVND (reference sequence). The CDR3 has 15 residues. With 5 bases clipped from V and 5 bases from J, the junction kept 5 bases outside the gene matches. The DNA for the CDR3 is TGTGCCAGTAGTCCTTGGACAGGGGGGAATGAAAAACTGTTTTTT. It codes for CASSPWTGGNEKLFF.

The genes are TRBV18 and TRBJ1-2; 7 bases fit TRBD1. Looked up from germline, CDR1 is KGHSH and CDR2 is LQKENI. CDR3 length: 17 residues. V gave up 3 bases and J gave up 5 bases; unmatched junction bases: 15. Written as DNA, the CDR3 is TGTGCCAGCTCACCTGGGACAGCACCCCGGGGCTCATATGGCTACACCTTC. Translation gives CASSPGTAPRGSYGYTF.

The gene calls are TRBV29-1 and TRBJ2-3, with 7 bases matching TRBD2. Trimming cost V 5 bases and J 8 bases; bases outside gene matches: 16. The CDR3 totals 15 residues. CDR1 SQVTM and CDR2 ANQGSEA come from the germline V gene. CDR3 amino acids: CSVRFWGGEFGTQYF. The CDR3 coding sequence is TGCAGCGTTAGATTTTGGGGGGGTGAATTTGGTACGCAGTATTTT.

The J gene is TRBJ2-1, the V gene TRBV7-9; maybe TRBD2 (6 bases). The ends were cut back, 2 bases at V and 5 bases at J, with 19 bases in the middle. Per germline, CDR1 SEHNR and CDR2 FQNEAQ (reference sequence). The length of the CDR3 is 17 residues. The CDR3 DNA follows: TGTGCCAGCAGCTTATTTACGGGAGCTTCCGGCGACAATGAGCAGTTCTTC. Translated: CASSLFTGASGDNEQFF.

V is TRBV5-6 and J is TRBJ1-2; TRBD1 matches 8 bases. In germline, CDR1 is SGHDT, CDR2 YYEEEE. With V trimmed by 5 bases and J by 3 bases, 6 bases remained unmatched. The CDR3 runs 14 residues. DNA of the CDR3: TGTGCCAGCAGTTCCGGACAGGGATACTATGGCTACACCTTC. Residues: CASSSGQGYYGYTF.

The gene calls are TRBV7-2 and TRBJ1-1; the D is unclear. Germline V gene data show CDR1 as SGHTA and CDR2 as FQGNSA. The CDR3 has 15 residues. V lost 5 bases to trimming and J lost 5 bases, with 18 bases between them. The CDR3 DNA reads TGTGCCAGCAGCCTCTCGACGGGCTCGGGGACTGAAGCTTTCTTT. Its protein product is CASSLSTGSGTEAFF. Full variable domain (remainder filled in from reference TRBV7-2 and TRBJ1-1): GAGVSQSPSNKVTEKGKDVELRCDPISGHTALYWYRQSLGQGLEFLIYFQGNSAPDKSGLPSDRFSAERTGGSVSTLTIQRTQQEDSAVYLCASSLSTGSGTEAFFGQGTRLTVV.

The V and J genes are TRBV5-5 and TRBJ2-3, with D maybe TRBD2 (6 bases). Germline CDR1 is SGHKS and CDR2 is YYEKEE (reference sequence). This CDR3 has 12 amino acids. V lost 3 bases, J lost 6 bases, and 8 bases lay in between. CDR3: CASSWGLDTQYF. CDR3 nucleotide sequence: TGTGCCAGCAGCTGGGGACTTGATACGCAGTATTTT.

The chain couples TRBV7-7 to TRBJ2-1; the match to TRBD2 covers 11 bases. V was clipped by 0 bases and J by 3 bases; unmatched bases: 4. The germline CDR1 and CDR2 sequences are SSHAT and FNYEAQ (reference sequence). The CDR3 loop spans 17 amino acids. The CDR3 loop is CASSLARGLADYNEQFF. CDR3 nucleotide sequence: TGTGCCAGCAGCTTAGCAAGGGGACTAGCGGACTACAATGAGCAGTTCTTC.

The chain carries TRBV30 and TRBJ1-3, with no clear D. The CDR3 sequence is 16 residues long. Germline V gene data show CDR1 as GTSNPN and CDR2 as SVGIG (reference sequence). Trimming cost V 0 bases and J 3 bases, with 15 bases left between them. CDR3 region: CAWSVYGRSGGNTIYF. CDR3 DNA sequence: TGTGCCTGGAGTGTCTATGGCCGGAGCGGTGGAAACACCATATATTTT.

The chain uses TRBV6-1 and TRBJ1-5, with 7 bases that match TRBD1. V lost 6 bases to trimming and J lost 3 bases; unmatched junction nucleotides: 5. Germline CDR1 is MNHNS and CDR2 is SASEGT. CDR3 length: 14 residues. This chain's CDR3 is CASREGTVNQPQHF. Written as DNA, the CDR3 is TGTGCCAGCAGGGAGGGGACAGTCAATCAGCCCCAGCATTTT.

V is TRBV5-1 and J is TRBJ2-5; weak D call: TRBD2 (6 bases). Germline V gene data show CDR1 as SGHRS and CDR2 as YFSETQ. The CDR3 is 17 amino acids. V lost 0 bases and J 5 bases, leaving 20 bases between the germline ends. The DNA of the CDR3 is TGCGCCAGCAGCTTGGGCGGCGCGTGGAGGGCTGGGGAGACCCAGTACTTC. It codes for CASSLGGAWRAGETQYF. The full variable domain, in which reference TRBV5-1 and TRBJ2-5 provide the parts outside the CDR3, is KAGVTQTPRYLIKTRGQQVTLSCSPISGHRSVSWYQQTPGQGLQFLFEYFSETQRNKGNFPGRFSGRQFSNSRSEMNVSTLELGDSALYLCASSLGGAWRAGETQYFGPGTRLLVL.

The chain couples TRBV5-1 to TRBJ1-1; no firm D call. This CDR3 comprises 14 residues. The V end was cut by 0 bases, the J end by 1 base, with 7 bases between. In germline, CDR1 is SGHRS, CDR2 YFSETQ. DNA for the CDR3: TGCGCCAGCAGCTTGGAGTACAGGAACACTGAAGCTTTCTTT. This sequence encodes CASSLEYRNTEAFF.

V and J are TRBV7-2 and TRBJ2-1; the D gene is possibly TRBD2 (5 bases). The CDR3 consists of 12 residues. Trimming removed 7 bases from V and 10 bases from J, with 14 bases in between. Germline CDR1 SGHTA, CDR2 FQGNSA. In nucleotides, the CDR3 is TGTGCCAGCACGGTGCGTGCGGGCGAGCAGTTCTTC. Protein product: CASTVRAGEQFF.

This clone is a singleton in its sample. This chain uses TRBV5-6 with TRBJ2-1; D gene unclear. Per the germline V gene, CDR1 is SGHDT and CDR2 is YYEEEE. There are 16 residues in the CDR3. V was shortened by 4 bases and J by 2 bases, with 16 bases between the two germline ends. Here the CDR3 reads CASSTTPPKTYNEQFF. The DNA of the CDR3 is TGTGCCAGCAGCACTACACCTCCTAAGACCTACAATGAGCAGTTCTTC.